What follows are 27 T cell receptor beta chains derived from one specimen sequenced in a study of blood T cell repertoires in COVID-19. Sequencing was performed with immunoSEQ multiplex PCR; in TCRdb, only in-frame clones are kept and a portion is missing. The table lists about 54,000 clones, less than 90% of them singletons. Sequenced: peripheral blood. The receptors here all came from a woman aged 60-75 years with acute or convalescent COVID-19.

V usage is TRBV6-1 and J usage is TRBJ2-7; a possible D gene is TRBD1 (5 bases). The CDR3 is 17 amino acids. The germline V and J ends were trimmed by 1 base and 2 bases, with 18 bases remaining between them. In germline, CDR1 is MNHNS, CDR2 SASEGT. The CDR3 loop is CASSEGLEVGPPYEQYF. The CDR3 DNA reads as TGTGCCAGCAGTGAAGGCTTGGAAGTGGGGCCTCCCTACGAGCAGTACTTC.

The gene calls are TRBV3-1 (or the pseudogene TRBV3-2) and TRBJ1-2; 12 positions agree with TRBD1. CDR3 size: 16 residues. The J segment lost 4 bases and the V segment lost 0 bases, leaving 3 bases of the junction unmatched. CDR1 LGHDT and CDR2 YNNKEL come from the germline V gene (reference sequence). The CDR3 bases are TGTGCCAGCAGCCAAGACGGGACAGGGGGCATCTATGGCTACACCTTC. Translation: CASSQDGTGGIYGYTF.

In nucleotides, the CDR3 is TGTGCCACCAGCAGACCTACTAGGACAGGGGACAATGAGCAGTTCTTC. Translated, it gives CATSRPTRTGDNEQFF. V is TRBV15 and J is TRBJ2-1, with TRBD1 identical over 9 bases. The germline V gene has CDR1 LNHNV and CDR2 YYDKDF (reference sequence). V shed 2 bases and J 5 bases; nucleotides not matched to a gene: 7. The CDR3 is 16 residues long. Combining the CDR3 with reference TRBV15 and TRBJ2-1 gives the whole variable domain DAMVIQNPRYQVTQFGKPVTLSCSQTLNHNVMYWYQQKSSQAPKLLFHYYDKDFNNEADTPDNFQSRRPNTSFCFLDIRSPGLGDTAMYLCATSRPTRTGDNEQFFGPGTRLTVL.

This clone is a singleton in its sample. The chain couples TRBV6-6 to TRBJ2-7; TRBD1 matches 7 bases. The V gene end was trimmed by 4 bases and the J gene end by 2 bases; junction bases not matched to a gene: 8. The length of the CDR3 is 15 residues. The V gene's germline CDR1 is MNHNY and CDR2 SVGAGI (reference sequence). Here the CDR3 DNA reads TGTGCCAGCAGTTCCAGGAGTACAGGGGCCTACGAGCAGTACTTC. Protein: CASSSRSTGAYEQYF.

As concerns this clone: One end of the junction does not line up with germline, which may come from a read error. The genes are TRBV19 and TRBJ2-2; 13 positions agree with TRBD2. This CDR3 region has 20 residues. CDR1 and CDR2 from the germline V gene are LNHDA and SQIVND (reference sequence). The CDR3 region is CASTLRGGTSGIGNAGELFF. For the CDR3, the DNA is TGTGCCAGTACCCTTCGAGGGGGGACTAGCGGGATCGGGAACGCCGGGGAGCTGTTTTTT.

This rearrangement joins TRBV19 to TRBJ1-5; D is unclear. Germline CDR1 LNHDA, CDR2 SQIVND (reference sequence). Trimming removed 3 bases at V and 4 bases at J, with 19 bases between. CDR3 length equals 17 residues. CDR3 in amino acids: CASSIGETAFRNQPQHF. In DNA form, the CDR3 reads TGTGCCAGTAGTATTGGGGAGACCGCTTTTCGAAATCAGCCCCAGCATTTT.

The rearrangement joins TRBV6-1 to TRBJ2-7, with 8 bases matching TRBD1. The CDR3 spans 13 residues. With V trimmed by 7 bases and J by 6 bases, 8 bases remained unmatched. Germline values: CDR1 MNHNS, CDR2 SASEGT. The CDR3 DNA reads TGTGCCAGCACAATAGAGACAGGGGCCGAGCAGTACTTC. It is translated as CASTIETGAEQYF.

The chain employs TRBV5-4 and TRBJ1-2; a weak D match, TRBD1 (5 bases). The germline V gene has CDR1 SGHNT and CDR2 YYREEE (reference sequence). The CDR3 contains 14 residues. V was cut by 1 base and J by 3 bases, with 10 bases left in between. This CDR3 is CASSLKGNYYGYTF. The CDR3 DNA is TGTGCCAGCAGCTTGAAGGGGAACTACTATGGCTACACCTTC.

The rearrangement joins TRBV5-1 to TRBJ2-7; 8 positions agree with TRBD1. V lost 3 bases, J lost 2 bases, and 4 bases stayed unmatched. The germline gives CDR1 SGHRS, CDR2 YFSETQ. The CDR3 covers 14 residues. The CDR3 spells CASSSGTGTYEQYF. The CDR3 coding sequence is TGCGCCAGCAGCTCCGGGACAGGTACCTACGAGCAGTACTTC.

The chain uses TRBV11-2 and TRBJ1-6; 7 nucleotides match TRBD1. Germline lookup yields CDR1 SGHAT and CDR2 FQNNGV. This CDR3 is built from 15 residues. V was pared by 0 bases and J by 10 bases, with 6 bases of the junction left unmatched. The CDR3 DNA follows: TGTGCCAGCAGCTTAGAGATAGGGGGCCAATCACCCCTCCACTTT. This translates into CASSLEIGGQSPLHF.

CDR3 loop: CASSGRGQLSYGYTF. The CDR3 DNA follows: TGTGCCAGCAGCGGCCGCGGCCAGCTAAGCTATGGCTACACCTTC. The chain couples TRBV5-6 to TRBJ1-2; D gene uncertain. Germline-derived CDR1 and CDR2 are SGHDT and YYEEEE. With 4 bases removed from V and 4 bases from J, the gap between germline ends came to 17 bases. This CDR3 spans 15 amino acids.

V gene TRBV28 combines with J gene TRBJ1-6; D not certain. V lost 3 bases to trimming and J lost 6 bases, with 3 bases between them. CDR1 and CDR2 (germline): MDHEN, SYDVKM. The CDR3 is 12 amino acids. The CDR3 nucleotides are TGTGCCAGCAGTTTGAGTAATTCACCCCTCCACTTT. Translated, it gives CASSLSNSPLHF.

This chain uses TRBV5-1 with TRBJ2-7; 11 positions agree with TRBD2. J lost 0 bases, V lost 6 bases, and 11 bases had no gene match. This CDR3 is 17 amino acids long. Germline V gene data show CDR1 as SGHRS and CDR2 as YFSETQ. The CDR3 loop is CASTPSGGFRSSYEQYF. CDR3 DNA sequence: TGCGCCAGCACCCCTAGCGGGGGGTTTCGGAGCTCCTACGAGCAGTACTTC.

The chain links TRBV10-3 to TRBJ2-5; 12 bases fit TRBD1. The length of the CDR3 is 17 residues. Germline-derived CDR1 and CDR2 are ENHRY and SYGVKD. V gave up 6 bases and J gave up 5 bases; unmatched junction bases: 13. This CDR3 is CAIRPHRDRGLVETQYF. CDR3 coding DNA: TGTGCCATCAGGCCTCACCGGGACAGGGGGCTTGTGGAGACCCAGTACTTC.

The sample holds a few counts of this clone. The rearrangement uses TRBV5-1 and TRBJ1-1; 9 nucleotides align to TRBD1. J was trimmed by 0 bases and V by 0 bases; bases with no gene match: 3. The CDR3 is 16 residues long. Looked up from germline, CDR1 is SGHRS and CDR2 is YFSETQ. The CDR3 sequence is CASSLDTGGMNTEAFF. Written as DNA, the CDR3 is TGCGCCAGCAGCTTGGATACAGGGGGCATGAACACTGAAGCTTTCTTT. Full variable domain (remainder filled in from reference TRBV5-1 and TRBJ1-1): KAGVTQTPRYLIKTRGQQVTLSCSPISGHRSVSWYQQTPGQGLQFLFEYFSETQRNKGNFPGRFSGRQFSNSRSEMNVSTLELGDSALYLCASSLDTGGMNTEAFFGQGTRLTVV.

DNA for the CDR3: TGCAGTGCCCAAACGGCGAGCGAACAGTACTTC. Its protein product is CSAQTASEQYF. The chain links TRBV20-1 to TRBJ2-5; D is ambiguous. Germline CDR1 is DFQATT and CDR2 is SNEGSKA (reference sequence). This CDR3 is 11 amino acids long. Trimming pared 6 bases from V and 11 bases from J, leaving 16 bases between.

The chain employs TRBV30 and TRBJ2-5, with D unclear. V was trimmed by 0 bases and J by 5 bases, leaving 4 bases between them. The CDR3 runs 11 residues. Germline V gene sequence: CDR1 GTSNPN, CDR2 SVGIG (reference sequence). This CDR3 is CAWSVAETQYF. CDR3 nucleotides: TGTGCCTGGAGTGTAGCGGAGACCCAGTACTTC.

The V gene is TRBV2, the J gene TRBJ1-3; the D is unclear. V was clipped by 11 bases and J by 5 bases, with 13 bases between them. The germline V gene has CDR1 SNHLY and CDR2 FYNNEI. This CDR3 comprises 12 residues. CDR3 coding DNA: TGTGCCGTGTCGGGGTTGCGAAACACCATATATTTT. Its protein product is CAVSGLRNTIYF.

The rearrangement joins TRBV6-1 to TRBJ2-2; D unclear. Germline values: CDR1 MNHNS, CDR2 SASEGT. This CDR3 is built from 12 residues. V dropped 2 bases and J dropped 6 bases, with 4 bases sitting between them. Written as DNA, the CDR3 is TGTGCCAGCAGTGAATATGCCGGGGAGCTGTTTTTT. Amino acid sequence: CASSEYAGELFF.

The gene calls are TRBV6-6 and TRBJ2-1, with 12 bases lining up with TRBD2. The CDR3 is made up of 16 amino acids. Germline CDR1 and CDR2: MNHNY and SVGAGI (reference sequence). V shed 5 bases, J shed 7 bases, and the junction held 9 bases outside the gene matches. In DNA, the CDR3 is TGTGCCAGCAGTCGCTGGACTAGCGGGAAGTTGAATGAGCAGTTCTTC. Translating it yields CASSRWTSGKLNEQFF.

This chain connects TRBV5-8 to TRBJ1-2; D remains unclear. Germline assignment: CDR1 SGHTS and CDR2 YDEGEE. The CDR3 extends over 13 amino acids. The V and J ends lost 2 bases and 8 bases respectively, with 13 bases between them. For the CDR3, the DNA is TGTGCCAGCAGCTTCGACGGCCGGGGAGGCTACACCTTC. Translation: CASSFDGRGGYTF.

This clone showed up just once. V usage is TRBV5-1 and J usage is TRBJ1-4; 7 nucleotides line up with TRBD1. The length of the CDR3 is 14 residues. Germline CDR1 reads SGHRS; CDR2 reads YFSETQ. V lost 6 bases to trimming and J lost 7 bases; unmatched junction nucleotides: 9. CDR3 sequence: CASTDRVGGEKLFF. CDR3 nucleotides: TGCGCCAGCACCGACAGGGTGGGAGGTGAAAAACTGTTTTTT.

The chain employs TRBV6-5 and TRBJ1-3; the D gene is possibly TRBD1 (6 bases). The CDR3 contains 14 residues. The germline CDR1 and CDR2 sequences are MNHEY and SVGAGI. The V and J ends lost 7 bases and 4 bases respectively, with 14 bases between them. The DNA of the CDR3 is TGTGCCAGCATCATGACAGGTCGAGGAAACACCATATATTTT. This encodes CASIMTGRGNTIYF.

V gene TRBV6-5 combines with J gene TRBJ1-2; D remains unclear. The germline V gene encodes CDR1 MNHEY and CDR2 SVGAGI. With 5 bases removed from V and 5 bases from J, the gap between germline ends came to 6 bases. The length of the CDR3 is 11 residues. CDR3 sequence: CASSSPYGYTF. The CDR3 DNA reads TGTGCCAGCAGTAGCCCTTATGGCTACACCTTC.

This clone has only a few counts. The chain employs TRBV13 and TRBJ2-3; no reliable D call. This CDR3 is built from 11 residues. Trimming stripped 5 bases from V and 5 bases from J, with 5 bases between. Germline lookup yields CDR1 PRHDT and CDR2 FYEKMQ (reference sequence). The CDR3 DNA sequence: TGTGCCAGCAGCCCGGGAGATACGCAGTATTTT. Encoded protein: CASSPGDTQYF. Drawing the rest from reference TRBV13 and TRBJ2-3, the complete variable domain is AAGVIQSPRHLIKEKRETATLKCYPIPRHDTVYWYQQGPGQDPQFLISFYEKMQSDKGSIPDRFSAQQFSDYHSELNMSSLELGDSALYFCASSPGDTQYFGPGTRLTVL.

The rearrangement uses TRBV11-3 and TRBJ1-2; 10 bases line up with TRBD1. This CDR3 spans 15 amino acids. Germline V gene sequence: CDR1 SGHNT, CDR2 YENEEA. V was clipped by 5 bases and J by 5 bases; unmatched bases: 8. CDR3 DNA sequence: TGTGCCAGCAGCCCCTGGGACAGGGGATCTTATGGCTACACCTTC. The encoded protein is CASSPWDRGSYGYTF.

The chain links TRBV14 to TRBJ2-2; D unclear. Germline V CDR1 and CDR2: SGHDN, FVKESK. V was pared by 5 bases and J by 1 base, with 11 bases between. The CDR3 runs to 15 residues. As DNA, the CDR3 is TGTGCCAGCAGCATCCAACCCGGGAACACCGGGGAGCTGTTTTTT. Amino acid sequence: CASSIQPGNTGELFF.